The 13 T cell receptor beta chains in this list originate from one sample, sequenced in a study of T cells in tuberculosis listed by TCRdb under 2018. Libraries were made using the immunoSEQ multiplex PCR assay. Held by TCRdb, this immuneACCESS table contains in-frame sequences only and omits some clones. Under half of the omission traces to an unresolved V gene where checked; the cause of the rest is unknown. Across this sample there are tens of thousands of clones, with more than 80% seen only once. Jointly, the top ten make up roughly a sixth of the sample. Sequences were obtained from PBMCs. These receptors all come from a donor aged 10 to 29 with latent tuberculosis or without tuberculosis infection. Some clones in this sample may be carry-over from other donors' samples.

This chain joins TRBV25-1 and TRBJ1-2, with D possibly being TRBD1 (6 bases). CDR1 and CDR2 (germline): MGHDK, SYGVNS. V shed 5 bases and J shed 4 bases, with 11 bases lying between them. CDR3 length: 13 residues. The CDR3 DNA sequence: TGTGCCAGCAGTAAACAGGGTCGCTATGGCTACACCTTC. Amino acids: CASSKQGRYGYTF.

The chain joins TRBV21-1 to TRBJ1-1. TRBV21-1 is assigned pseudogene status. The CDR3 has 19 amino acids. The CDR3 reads CASSKVRVQGLSMNTEAFF. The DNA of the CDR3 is TGTGCCAGCAGCAAAGTCAGGGTGCAGGGACTCTCCATGAACACTGAAGCTTTCTTT.

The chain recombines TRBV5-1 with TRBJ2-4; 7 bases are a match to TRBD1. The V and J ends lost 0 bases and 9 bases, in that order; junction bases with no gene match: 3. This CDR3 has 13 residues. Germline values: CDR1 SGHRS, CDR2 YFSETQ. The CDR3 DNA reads TGCGCCAGCAGCTTGGCGGGACAGAGCATTCAGTACTTC. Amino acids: CASSLAGQSIQYF. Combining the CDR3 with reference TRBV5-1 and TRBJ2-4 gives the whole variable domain KAGVTQTPRYLIKTRGQQVTLSCSPISGHRSVSWYQQTPGQGLQFLFEYFSETQRNKGNFPGRFSGRQFSNSRSEMNVSTLELGDSALYLCASSLAGQSIQYFGAGTRLSVL.

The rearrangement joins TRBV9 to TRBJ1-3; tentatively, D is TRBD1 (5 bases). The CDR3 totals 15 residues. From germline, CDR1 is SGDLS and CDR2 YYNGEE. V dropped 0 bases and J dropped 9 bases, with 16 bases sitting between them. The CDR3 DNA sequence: TGTGCCAGCAGCGTAGTCATGGATGGACAAGGCACCATATATTTT. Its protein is CASSVVMDGQGTIYF.

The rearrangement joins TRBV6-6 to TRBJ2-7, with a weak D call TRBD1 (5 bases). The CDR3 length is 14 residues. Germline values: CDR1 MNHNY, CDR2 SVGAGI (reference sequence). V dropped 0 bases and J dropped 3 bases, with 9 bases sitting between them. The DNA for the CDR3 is TGTGCCAGCAGTTACTCTCGCAGGGACTACGAGCAGTACTTC. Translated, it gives CASSYSRRDYEQYF.

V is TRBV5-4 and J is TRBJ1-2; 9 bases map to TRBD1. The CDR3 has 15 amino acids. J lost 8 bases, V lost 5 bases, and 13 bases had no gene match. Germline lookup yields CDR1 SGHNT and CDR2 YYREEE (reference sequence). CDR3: CASRFTGTGSLGYTF. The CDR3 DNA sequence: TGTGCCAGCAGGTTTACCGGGACAGGGAGTTTGGGCTACACCTTC.

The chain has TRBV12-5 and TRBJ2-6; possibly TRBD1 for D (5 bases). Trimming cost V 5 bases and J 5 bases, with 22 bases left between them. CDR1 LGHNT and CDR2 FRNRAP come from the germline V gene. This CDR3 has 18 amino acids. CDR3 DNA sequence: TGTGCTAGTGGTGGAATATCTGCAGGACAAAGTCGGGCCAACGTCCTGACTTTC. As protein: CASGGISAGQSRANVLTF.

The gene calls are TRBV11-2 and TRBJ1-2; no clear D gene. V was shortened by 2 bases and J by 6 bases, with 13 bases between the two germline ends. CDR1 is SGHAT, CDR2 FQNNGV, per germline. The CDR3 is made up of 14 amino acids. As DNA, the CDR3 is TGTGCCAGCAGCTTACGATCCGCTAGCGATGGCTACACCTTC. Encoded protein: CASSLRSASDGYTF. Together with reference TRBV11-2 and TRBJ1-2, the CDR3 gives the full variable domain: EAGVAQSPRYKIIEKRQSVAFWCNPISGHATLYWYQQILGQGPKLLIQFQNNGVVDDSQLPKDRFSAERLKGVDSTLKIQPAKLEDSAVYLCASSLRSASDGYTFGSGTRLTVV.

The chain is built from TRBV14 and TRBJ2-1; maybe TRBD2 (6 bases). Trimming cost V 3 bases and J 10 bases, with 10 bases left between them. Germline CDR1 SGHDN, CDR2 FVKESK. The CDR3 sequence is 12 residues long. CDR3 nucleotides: TGTGCCAGCAGCCACCCCGGAGGGGAGCAGTTCTTC. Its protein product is CASSHPGGEQFF.

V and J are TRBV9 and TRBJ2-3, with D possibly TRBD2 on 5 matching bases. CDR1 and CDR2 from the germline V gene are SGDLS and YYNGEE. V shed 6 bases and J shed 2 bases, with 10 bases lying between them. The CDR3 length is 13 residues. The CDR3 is CASNLAYTDTQYF. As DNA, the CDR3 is TGTGCCAGCAACTTAGCGTACACAGATACGCAGTATTTT.

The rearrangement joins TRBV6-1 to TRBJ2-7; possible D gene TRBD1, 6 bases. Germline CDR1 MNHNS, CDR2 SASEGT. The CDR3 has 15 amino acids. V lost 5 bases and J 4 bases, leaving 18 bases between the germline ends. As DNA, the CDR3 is TGTGCCAGCAGTTCTGATACGACAGGATTATACGAGCAGTACTTC. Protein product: CASSSDTTGLYEQYF.

The DNA for the CDR3 is TGTGCCAGCAGTTACCCTCTCACAGATACGCAGTATTTT. Translating it yields CASSYPLTDTQYF. The chain is built from TRBV6-6 and TRBJ2-3; D not resolved. The germline gives CDR1 MNHNY, CDR2 SVGAGI (reference sequence). The CDR3 runs to 13 residues. V was trimmed by 2 bases and J by 2 bases, leaving 5 bases between them.

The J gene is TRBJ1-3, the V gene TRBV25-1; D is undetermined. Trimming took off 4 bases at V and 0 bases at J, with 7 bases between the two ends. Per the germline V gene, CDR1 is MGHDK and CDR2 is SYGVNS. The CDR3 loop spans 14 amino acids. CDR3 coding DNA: TGTGCCAGCAGTGGGGCGAGCTCTGGAAACACCATATATTTT. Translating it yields CASSGASSGNTIYF.